These 17 T cell receptor beta chains came from one sample sequenced in a study of molecular identifiers for immune sequencing clone quantification. A single record per CDR3 protein comes from TCRdb applying MiXCR to the PCR reads. The profile shows 100,000 or so distinct CDR3 sequences, roughly a third of them singletons. Sequencing was done on a sample of naive CD8+ T cells from blood, with Jurkat cell RNA spiked in. Subset described: FACS-sorted CD8+CD4-CCR7+CD45RA+ naive T cells. The receptors originated from a human donor in good health. Some libraries in this study had Jurkat cell RNA spiked in.

V and J are TRBV5-3 and TRBJ2-6, with no clear D. TRBV5-3 is identified as an open reading frame with a role that is uncertain. Trimming removed 8 bases from V and 1 base from J, with 7 bases in between. The CDR3 extends over 13 amino acids. CDR3 residues: CASSISGANVLTF. The CDR3 region has the DNA TGTGCCAGCAGCATATCTGGGGCCAACGTCCTGACTTTC.

This clonotype appeared a few times. The chain is built from TRBV28 and TRBJ2-5, with 7 nucleotides matching TRBD1. CDR3 length: 16 residues. The germline V gene has CDR1 MDHEN and CDR2 SYDVKM. After removal of 6 bases from V and 3 bases from J, the junction contained 13 bases not matched to a gene. The CDR3 reads CASSSPTGTVEETQYF. The CDR3, as DNA: TGTGCCAGCAGCTCTCCTACCGGGACAGTAGAAGAGACCCAGTACTTC.

There are many counts of this clonotype. The chain couples TRBV10-3 to TRBJ2-3; D uncertain. There are 13 residues in the CDR3. With 2 bases removed from V and 3 bases from J, the gap between germline ends came to 6 bases. The germline V gene encodes CDR1 ENHRY and CDR2 SYGVKD. This CDR3 reads CAISEGPTDTQYF. The CDR3 coding sequence is TGTGCCATCAGTGAGGGCCCTACAGATACGCAGTATTTT.

The gene calls are TRBV27 and TRBJ1-5; D unresolved. Germline V CDR1 and CDR2: MNHEY, SMNVEV (reference sequence). The CDR3 totals 14 residues. Deletions cut 2 bases from V and 4 bases from J, with 9 bases between. The CDR3 here is CASSLRAENQPQHF. CDR3 in DNA: TGTGCCAGCAGTTTAAGGGCGGAAAATCAGCCCCAGCATTTT.

This clonotype was seen many times. Written as DNA, the CDR3 is TGTGCCAGCAGCCAAAACAGGGAGTACTACGAGCAGTACTTC. It yields the protein CASSQNREYYEQYF. V is TRBV7-9 and J is TRBJ2-7; possible D gene TRBD1, 6 bases. This CDR3 spans 14 amino acids. V dropped 5 bases and J dropped 3 bases, with 14 bases sitting between them. Germline V gene lookup returns CDR1 SEHNR and CDR2 FQNEAQ (reference sequence).

This rearrangement joins TRBV9 to TRBJ2-7; unclear D gene. The ends were cut back, 4 bases at V and 2 bases at J, with 16 bases in the middle. Germline V lookup: CDR1 SGDLS, CDR2 YYNGEE. The length of the CDR3 is 15 residues. CDR3 sequence reads: CASSSTTRATYEQYF. CDR3 bases: TGTGCCAGCAGCTCTACAACCCGGGCCACCTACGAGCAGTACTTC.

This clonotype was seen repeatedly, ten times or more. The V and J genes are TRBV7-2 and TRBJ2-7, with 14 positions matching TRBD2. The CDR3 has 17 residues. CDR1 is SGHTA and CDR2 is FQGNSA in the germline V gene. Trimming took 5 bases from V and 3 from J; bases not matched to a gene: 9. In nucleotides, the CDR3 is TGTGCCAGCAGCCCTGGGACTAGCGGGAGTCCTGACTACGAGCAGTACTTC. Protein: CASSPGTSGSPDYEQYF.

The table lists this clonotype with a few counts. The rearrangement links TRBV9 to TRBJ2-3; D gene ambiguous. V was shortened by 0 bases and J by 1 base, with 15 bases between the two germline ends. There are 17 residues in the CDR3. Germline V gene lookup returns CDR1 SGDLS and CDR2 YYNGEE. CDR3 coding DNA: TGTGCCAGCAGCGTAGTCCACTCACGCGGTGGCACAGATACGCAGTATTTT. It encodes CASSVVHSRGGTDTQYF.

The gene calls are TRBV27 and TRBJ1-5; D gene ambiguous. CDR1 is MNHEY, CDR2 SMNVEV, per germline (reference sequence). The CDR3 has 14 residues. V gave up 5 bases and J gave up 0 bases, with 8 bases separating them. This CDR3 reads CASSPKYSNQPQHF. CDR3 coding DNA: TGTGCCAGCAGTCCCAAGTATAGCAATCAGCCCCAGCATTTT.

Notes on this clonotype: A clone one base away is much larger, so this may be a read error. The V call is TRBV28, the J call TRBJ1-2; a weak D match, TRBD1 (6 bases). V lost 6 bases, J lost 4 bases, and 12 bases lay in between. The CDR3 loop spans 13 amino acids. Germline V gene sequence: CDR1 MDHEN, CDR2 SYDVKM. The CDR3 protein is CASSPGALYGYTF. CDR3 in DNA: TGTGCCAGCAGCCCAGGGGCCCTCTATGGCTACACCTTC.

This clonotype was picked up many times. The chain is built from TRBV10-3 and TRBJ2-7; 9 bases line up with TRBD2. Germline loops: CDR1 ENHRY, CDR2 SYGVKD. V gave up 6 bases and J gave up 5 bases; unmatched junction bases: 11. The CDR3 spans 15 residues. The CDR3 here is CAISEPGLALDEQYF. The CDR3 bases are TGTGCCATCAGCGAGCCGGGACTAGCCCTTGACGAGCAGTACTTC.

This clonotype was seen repeatedly, ten times or more. The chain has TRBV9 and TRBJ2-7, with 8 bases that match TRBD2. CDR3 length equals 14 residues. Trimming cost V 2 bases and J 2 bases; bases outside gene matches: 3. Germline V gene sequence: CDR1 SGDLS, CDR2 YYNGEE. CDR3 amino acids: CASSVGTRPYEQYF. CDR3 bases: TGTGCCAGCAGCGTCGGGACTAGACCCTACGAGCAGTACTTC.

This clonotype was counted ten times or more. The chain joins TRBV29-1 to TRBJ2-1; 7 bases are shared with TRBD2. CDR1 and CDR2 from the germline V gene are SQVTM and ANQGSEA. The CDR3 runs to 12 residues. V was pared by 5 bases and J by 8 bases, with 6 bases of the junction left unmatched. CDR3 nucleotide sequence: TGCAGCGTTAGCGGGACTGGGTATGAGCAGTTCTTC. Translation: CSVSGTGYEQFF.

This clonotype was seen many times. In DNA, the CDR3 is TGTGCCAGCAGTCCCGCTCTCGACGGAATACAAGAGACCCAGTACTTC. Its protein is CASSPALDGIQETQYF. This chain joins TRBV28 and TRBJ2-5; D ambiguous. Trimming removed 5 bases at V and 2 bases at J, with 18 bases between. There are 16 residues in the CDR3. The V gene's germline CDR1 is MDHEN and CDR2 SYDVKM.

There are many counts of this clonotype. The chain uses TRBV29-1 and TRBJ2-1, with 9 bases lining up with TRBD2. V lost 4 bases, J lost 7 bases, and 5 bases stayed unmatched. The V gene's germline CDR1 is SQVTM and CDR2 ANQGSEA. The CDR3 consists of 13 residues. The CDR3 sequence is CSVVSGSLNEQFF. In DNA, the CDR3 is TGCAGCGTTGTTAGCGGGAGCCTTAATGAGCAGTTCTTC.

The chain joins TRBV10-2 to TRBJ1-5; no clear D gene. Germline V gene sequence: CDR1 WSHSY, CDR2 SAAADI. This CDR3 contains 11 residues. Trimming removed 2 bases from V and 9 bases from J, with 5 bases in between. The CDR3 DNA is TGCGCCAGCAGTGAGGGAGGGCCCCAGCATTTT. Its protein product is CASSEGGPQHF.

V and J are TRBV7-2 and TRBJ2-5, with D perhaps TRBD1 (6 bases). This CDR3 contains 14 residues. Trimming shortened V by 5 bases and J by 2 bases, and 12 bases separated the two germline ends. Germline lookup yields CDR1 SGHTA and CDR2 FQGNSA. The DNA of the CDR3 is TGTGCCAGCAGCCACACCGGGACACAAGAGACCCAGTACTTC. Encoded protein: CASSHTGTQETQYF.